This T cell receptor (beta chain) was captured by sequencing in a study of CD8+ T cells in alopecia areata. For the study at large: Treatment with tofacitinib (6 to 18 months) was followed by 6 months off drug.

As regards this clone: Its target is unknown.

This CDR3 spans 13 amino acids. Per the germline V gene, CDR1 is SGHVS and CDR2 is FQNEAQ. The V segment lost 5 bases and the J segment 6 bases; nucleotides outside the gene matches: 7. Treatment denoted: oral pan-JAK inhibitor, 5-10 mg twice daily. Following extraction, RNA underwent reverse transcription to cDNA, which served as the sequencing template. Here immunoSEQ multiplex PCR was the method, and the copy in TCRdb shows in-frame clones only, minus some. In the table there are around 200,000 clones, about 60% of which are singletons. Study-level results: Both scalp clonality and the expanded CD8+ clones among the top 100 showed a significant decrease with tofacitinib.

Sample: CD8+ T cells sorted from blood, taken at week 24, from a patient treated with tofacitinib. This TCR derives from a human donor with alopecia areata. The chain links TRBV7-8 to TRBJ2-7, with 7 bases aligning to TRBD2. CDR3 bases: TGTGCCAGCAGCCCCGGGACTACCATCGAGCAGTACTTC. Amino acids: CASSPGTTIEQYF.